The 14 T cell receptor beta chains given below trace back to one sample, sequenced in a study of blood T cell repertoires in COVID-19. TCRdb's copy holds only in-frame clones and misses some; the assay was immunoSEQ multiplex PCR. This sample carries approximately 34,000 clones, approximately 80% of them seen once, and the ten largest clones take approximately 15%. Material for sequencing was peripheral blood. These receptor sequences come from a woman in her seventies with acute or convalescent COVID-19.

J is TRBJ1-1 and V is TRBV5-6, with a possible D match to TRBD1 (5 bases). The CDR3 spans 17 residues. CDR1 is SGHDT, CDR2 YYEEEE, per germline. V lost 0 bases, J lost 1 base, and 16 bases lay in between. This CDR3 is CASSLGLWEGKNTEAFF. Written as DNA, the CDR3 is TGTGCCAGCAGCTTGGGACTTTGGGAGGGGAAGAACACTGAAGCTTTCTTT.

This sequence joins TRBV4-2 and TRBJ2-3; TRBD2 agrees at 7 bases. In germline, CDR1 is LGHNA, CDR2 YNFKEQ. Unmatched junction bases numbered 9, after V lost 1 base and J lost 2 bases. This CDR3 contains 17 residues. CDR3 DNA: TGTGCCAGCAGCCAAGCTGGGCTAGCGGTGGACACAGATACGCAGTATTTT. It specifies CASSQAGLAVDTDTQYF.

Only a few counts were recorded for this clone. The chain employs TRBV27 and TRBJ2-3, with 7 bases fitting TRBD2. This CDR3 comprises 13 residues. Germline-derived CDR1 and CDR2 are MNHEY and SMNVEV (reference sequence). The J segment lost 3 bases and the V segment lost 7 bases, leaving 4 bases of the junction unmatched. CDR3: CASTRGGTDTQYF. In DNA form, the CDR3 reads TGTGCCAGCACGCGGGGAGGGACAGATACGCAGTATTTT.

V gene TRBV6-6 combines with J gene TRBJ1-2, with TRBD1 identical over 12 bases. Germline V gene data show CDR1 as MNHNY and CDR2 as SVGAGI (reference sequence). There are 16 residues in the CDR3. V dropped 4 bases and J dropped 5; count of bases not matched to a gene: 8. CDR3 nucleotides: TGTGCCAGCAGTTCCCAACCGGGACAGGGGGCTTATGGCTACACCTTC. Protein: CASSSQPGQGAYGYTF.

The chain joins TRBV6-6 to TRBJ1-5; 9 bases line up with TRBD1. Germline trimming cut 3 bases from V and 5 bases from J; bases unmatched to any gene: 5. This CDR3 spans 15 amino acids. Looked up from germline, CDR1 is MNHNY and CDR2 is SVGAGI (reference sequence). The CDR3 loop is CASSYSDRGDQPQHF. In DNA form, the CDR3 reads TGTGCCAGCAGTTATTCGGACAGGGGAGATCAGCCCCAGCATTTT.

The chain combines TRBV3-1 (or the pseudogene TRBV3-2) with TRBJ2-3; no firm D call. Trimming stripped 5 bases from V and 0 bases from J, with 9 bases between. This CDR3 is built from 14 residues. Germline lookup yields CDR1 LGHDT and CDR2 YNNKEL (reference sequence). CDR3 in DNA: TGTGCCAGCAGCTTGACACCTAGCACAGATACGCAGTATTTT. As protein: CASSLTPSTDTQYF.

The rearrangement joins TRBV24-1 to TRBJ2-1; 8 nucleotides line up with TRBD2. Germline loops: CDR1 KGHDR, CDR2 SFDVKD. With V trimmed by 5 bases and J by 7 bases, 3 bases remained unmatched. This CDR3 is 13 amino acids long. The CDR3 nucleotides are TGTGCCACCAGTGCCGGCGGGAGGAATGAGCAGTTCTTC. It translates to CATSAGGRNEQFF.

This chain connects TRBV4-1 to TRBJ2-7; 9 bases are shared with TRBD2. The CDR3 has 15 amino acids. The germline V gene has CDR1 MGHRA and CDR2 YSYEKL. The V segment lost 4 bases and the J segment 2 bases; nucleotides outside the gene matches: 6. CDR3 nucleotides: TGCGCCAGCAGCCTCCGACTAGCGGCCACCTACGAGCAGTACTTC. This codes for CASSLRLAATYEQYF.

In this sample, this clone turned up a few times. V is TRBV28 and J is TRBJ2-3, with TRBD2 identical over 12 bases. V was clipped by 3 bases and J by 6 bases; unmatched bases: 4. The V gene's germline CDR1 is MDHEN and CDR2 SYDVKM. This CDR3 comprises 15 residues. CDR3 loop: CASSLASGRGDTQYF. Here the CDR3 DNA reads TGTGCCAGCAGTTTGGCTAGCGGGAGGGGGGATACGCAGTATTTT.

The chain has TRBV18 and TRBJ2-2; 13 positions match TRBD2. V gave up 3 bases and J gave up 3 bases; unmatched junction bases: 10. CDR3 size: 19 residues. Germline CDR1 KGHSH, CDR2 LQKENI. The CDR3 loop reads CASSPLLAGGNPDTGELFF. CDR3 in DNA: TGTGCCAGCTCACCGCTACTAGCGGGAGGGAACCCGGACACCGGGGAGCTGTTTTTT. Filled out from reference TRBV18 and TRBJ2-2, the complete variable domain reads NAGVMQNPRHLVRRRGQEARLRCSPMKGHSHVYWYRQLPEEGLKFMVYLQKENIIDESGMPKERFSAEFPKEGPSILRIQQVVRGDSAAYFCASSPLLAGGNPDTGELFFGEGSRLTVL.

The sample holds a few counts of this clone. The chain links TRBV20-1 to TRBJ2-2, with a tentative D call TRBD2 (5 bases). V lost 3 bases and J 0 bases, leaving 11 bases between the germline ends. The CDR3 length is 15 residues. Germline CDR1 reads DFQATT; CDR2 reads SNEGSKA (reference sequence). CDR3 sequence: CSASPAAANTGELFF. CDR3 nucleotides: TGCAGTGCTAGTCCCGCAGCGGCGAACACCGGGGAGCTGTTTTTT.

This rearrangement joins TRBV24-1 to TRBJ2-1; D not certain. Trimming shortened V by 1 base and J by 8 bases, and 11 bases separated the two germline ends. The germline gives CDR1 KGHDR, CDR2 SFDVKD. This CDR3 has 14 amino acids. This chain's CDR3 is CATSDFGSRDEQFF. The CDR3 region has the DNA TGTGCCACCAGTGATTTTGGTAGTCGGGATGAGCAGTTCTTC.

The chain is built from TRBV5-4 and TRBJ2-2; perhaps TRBD2 as D (5 bases). This CDR3 comprises 15 residues. Germline V gene lookup returns CDR1 SGHNT and CDR2 YYREEE (reference sequence). V shed 4 bases and J shed 4 bases, with 14 bases lying between them. CDR3 bases: TGTGCCAGCAGCCGGGAAGGTACTTCCACCGGGGAGCTGTTTTTT. It codes for CASSREGTSTGELFF.

The chain employs TRBV5-4 and TRBJ2-3, with a weak D call TRBD2 (6 bases). Between the trimmed V and J ends, which lost 6 bases and 6 bases, there was a span of 17 bases. CDR1 is SGHNT and CDR2 is YYREEE in the germline V gene (reference sequence). CDR3 length equals 14 residues. Here the CDR3 reads CASNSVRGGDTQYF. The CDR3 DNA is TGTGCCAGCAACTCGGTGCGAGGAGGGGATACGCAGTATTTT.